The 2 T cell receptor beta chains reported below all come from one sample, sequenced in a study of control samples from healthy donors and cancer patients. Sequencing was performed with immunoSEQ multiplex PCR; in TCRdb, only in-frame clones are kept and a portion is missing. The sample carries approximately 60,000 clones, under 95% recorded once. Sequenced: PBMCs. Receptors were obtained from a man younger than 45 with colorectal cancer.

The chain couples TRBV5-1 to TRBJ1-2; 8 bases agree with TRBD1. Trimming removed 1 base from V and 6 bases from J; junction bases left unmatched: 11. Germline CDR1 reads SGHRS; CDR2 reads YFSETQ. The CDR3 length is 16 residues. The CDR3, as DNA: TGCGCCAGCAGCTTGTGGGGCCTAGGACAGGGTGATGGCTACACCTTC. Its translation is CASSLWGLGQGDGYTF.

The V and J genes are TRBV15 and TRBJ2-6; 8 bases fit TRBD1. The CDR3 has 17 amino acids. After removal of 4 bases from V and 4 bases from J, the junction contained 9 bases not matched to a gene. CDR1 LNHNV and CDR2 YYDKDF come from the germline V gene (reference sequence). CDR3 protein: CATSIRTGPSGANVLTF. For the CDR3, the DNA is TGTGCCACCAGCATAAGGACAGGGCCATCCGGGGCCAACGTCCTGACTTTC. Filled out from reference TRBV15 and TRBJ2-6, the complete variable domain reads DAMVIQNPRYQVTQFGKPVTLSCSQTLNHNVMYWYQQKSSQAPKLLFHYYDKDFNNEADTPDNFQSRRPNTSFCFLDIRSPGLGDTAMYLCATSIRTGPSGANVLTFGAGSRLTVL.